This TCR beta chain comes out of a study of cytomegalovirus exposure and HLA in healthy donors. Measured with immunoSEQ multiplex PCR; TCRdb has only the in-frame clones, and not every one. Here the sample spans 140,000 or so clones, around 89% being singletons. In the case of this clone: Antigen: not known.

General study points: Investigators reported under 200 TCR beta chains as tied to cytomegalovirus. For most TCR sequences rarity was the rule, although some public TCRs occurred in many donors.

The CDR3 spans 14 residues. With V trimmed by 0 bases and J by 2 bases, 1 base remained unmatched. Sequencing was performed on PBMCs. The chain couples TRBV5-7 to TRBJ1-2; 7 bases map to TRBD1. TRBV5-7 is annotated as an ORF whose role is uncertain. The source of this sequence is a woman aged 25 to 39 in good health and CMV-seropositive. The DNA of the CDR3 is TGTGCCAGCAGCTTGGGACAGGGAAACTATGGCTACACCTTC. Amino acid sequence: CASSLGQGNYGYTF.